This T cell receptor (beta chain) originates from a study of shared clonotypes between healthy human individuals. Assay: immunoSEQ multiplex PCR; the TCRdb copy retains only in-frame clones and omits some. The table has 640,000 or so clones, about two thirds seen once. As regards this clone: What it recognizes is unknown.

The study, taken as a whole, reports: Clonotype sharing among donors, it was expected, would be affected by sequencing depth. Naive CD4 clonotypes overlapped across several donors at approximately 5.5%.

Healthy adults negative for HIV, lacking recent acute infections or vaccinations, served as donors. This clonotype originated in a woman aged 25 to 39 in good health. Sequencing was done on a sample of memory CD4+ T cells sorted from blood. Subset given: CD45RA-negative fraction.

CDR3 nucleotides: TGTGCCAGCTTCATACAGGGGGCAGGTGCCTATGGCTACACCTTC. Protein product: CASFIQGAGAYGYTF. The chain is built from TRBV28 and TRBJ1-2; 9 nucleotides line up with TRBD1. Germline-derived CDR1 and CDR2 are MDHEN and SYDVKM. The length of the CDR3 is 15 residues. The ends lost 8 bases at V and 4 bases at J; junction bases unmatched: 11.